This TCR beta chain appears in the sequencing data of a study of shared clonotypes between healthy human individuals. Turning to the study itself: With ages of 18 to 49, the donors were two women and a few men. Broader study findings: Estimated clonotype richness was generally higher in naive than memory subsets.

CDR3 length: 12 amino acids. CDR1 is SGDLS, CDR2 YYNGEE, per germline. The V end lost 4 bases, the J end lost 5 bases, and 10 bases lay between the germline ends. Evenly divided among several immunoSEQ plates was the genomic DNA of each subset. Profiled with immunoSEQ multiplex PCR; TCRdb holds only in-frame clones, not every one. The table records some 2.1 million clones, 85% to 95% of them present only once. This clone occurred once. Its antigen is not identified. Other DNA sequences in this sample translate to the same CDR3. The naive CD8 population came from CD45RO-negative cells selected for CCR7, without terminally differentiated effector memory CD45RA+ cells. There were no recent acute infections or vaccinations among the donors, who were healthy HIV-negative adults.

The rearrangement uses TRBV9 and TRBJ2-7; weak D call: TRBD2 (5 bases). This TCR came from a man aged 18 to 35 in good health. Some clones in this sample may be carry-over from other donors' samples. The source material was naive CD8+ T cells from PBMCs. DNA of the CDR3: TGTGCCAGCAGCTTACCTAGCAACGAGCAGTACTTC. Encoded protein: CASSLPSNEQYF.